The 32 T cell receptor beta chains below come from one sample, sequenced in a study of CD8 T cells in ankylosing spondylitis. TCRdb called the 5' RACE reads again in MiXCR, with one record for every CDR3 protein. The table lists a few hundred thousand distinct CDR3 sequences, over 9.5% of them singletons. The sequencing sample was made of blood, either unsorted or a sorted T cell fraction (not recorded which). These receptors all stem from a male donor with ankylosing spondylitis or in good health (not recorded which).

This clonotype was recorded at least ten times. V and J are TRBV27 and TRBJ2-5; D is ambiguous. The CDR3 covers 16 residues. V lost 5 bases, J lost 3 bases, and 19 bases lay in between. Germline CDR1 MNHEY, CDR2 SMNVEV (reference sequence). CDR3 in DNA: TGTGCCAGCAGTAGGGTCCGCGGACCCATTAAAGAGACCCAGTACTTC. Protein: CASSRVRGPIKETQYF.

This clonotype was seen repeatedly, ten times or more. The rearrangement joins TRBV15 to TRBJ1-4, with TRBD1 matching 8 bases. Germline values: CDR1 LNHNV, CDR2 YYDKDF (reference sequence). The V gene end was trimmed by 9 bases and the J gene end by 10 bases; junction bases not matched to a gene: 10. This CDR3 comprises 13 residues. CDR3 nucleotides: TGTGCCACGGAGACAGGGGACGGGGGAAAACTGTTTTTT. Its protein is CATETGDGGKLFF.

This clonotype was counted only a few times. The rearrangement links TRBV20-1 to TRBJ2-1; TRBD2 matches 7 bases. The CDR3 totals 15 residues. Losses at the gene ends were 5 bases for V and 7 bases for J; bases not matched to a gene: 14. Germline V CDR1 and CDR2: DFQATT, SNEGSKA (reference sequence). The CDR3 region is CSAYSSGGSGNEQFF. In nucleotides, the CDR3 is TGCAGTGCTTACTCTAGCGGTGGGTCGGGGAATGAGCAGTTCTTC.

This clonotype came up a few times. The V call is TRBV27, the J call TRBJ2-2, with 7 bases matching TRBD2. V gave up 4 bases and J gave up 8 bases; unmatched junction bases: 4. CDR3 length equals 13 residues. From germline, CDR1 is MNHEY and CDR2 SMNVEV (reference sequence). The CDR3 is CASSSPGGGELFF. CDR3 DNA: TGTGCCAGCAGTTCCCCCGGGGGGGGGGAGCTGTTTTTT.

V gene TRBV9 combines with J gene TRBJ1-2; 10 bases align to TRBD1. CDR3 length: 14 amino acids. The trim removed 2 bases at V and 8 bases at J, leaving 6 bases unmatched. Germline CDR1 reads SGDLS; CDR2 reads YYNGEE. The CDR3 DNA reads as TGTGCCAGCAGCGTGGGGGACAGGGGAGCGGGCTACACCTTC. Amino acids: CASSVGDRGAGYTF.

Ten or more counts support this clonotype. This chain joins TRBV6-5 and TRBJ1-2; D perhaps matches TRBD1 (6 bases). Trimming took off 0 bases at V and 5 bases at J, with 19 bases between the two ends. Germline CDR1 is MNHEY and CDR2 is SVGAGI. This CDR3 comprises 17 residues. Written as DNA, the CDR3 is TGTGCCAGCAGTTACTCGTCATTAGGGGGGGATTTTTATGGCTACACCTTC. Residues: CASSYSSLGGDFYGYTF.

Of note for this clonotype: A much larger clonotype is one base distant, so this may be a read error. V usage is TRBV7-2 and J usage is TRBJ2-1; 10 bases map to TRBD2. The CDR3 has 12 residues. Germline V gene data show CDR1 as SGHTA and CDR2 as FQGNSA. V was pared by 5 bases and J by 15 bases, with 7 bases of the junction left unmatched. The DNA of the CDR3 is TGTGCCAGCAGCGTCTCTAGCGGGGGTGTGTTCTTC. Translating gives CASSVSSGGVFF.

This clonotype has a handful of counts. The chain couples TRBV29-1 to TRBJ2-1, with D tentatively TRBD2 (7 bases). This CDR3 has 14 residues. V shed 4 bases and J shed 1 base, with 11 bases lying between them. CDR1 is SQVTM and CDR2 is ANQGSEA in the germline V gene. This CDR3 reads CSVGGGESYNEQFF. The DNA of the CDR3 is TGCAGCGTTGGAGGGGGGGAATCCTACAATGAGCAGTTCTTC.

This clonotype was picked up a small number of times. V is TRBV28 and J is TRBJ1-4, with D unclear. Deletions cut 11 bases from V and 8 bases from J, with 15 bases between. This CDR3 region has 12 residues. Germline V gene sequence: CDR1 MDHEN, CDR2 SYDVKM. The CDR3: CAAGNGFEKLFF. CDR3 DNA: TGTGCCGCTGGGAATGGTTTCGAAAAACTGTTTTTT.

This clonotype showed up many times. CDR3 amino acids: CASSLALGLRSDTQYF. Written as DNA, the CDR3 is TGCGCCAGCAGCTTGGCCTTGGGGCTACGGTCAGATACGCAGTATTTT. The chain joins TRBV5-1 to TRBJ2-3; tentative D call: TRBD1 (5 bases). V lost 0 bases, J lost 4 bases, and 15 bases lay in between. Per the germline V gene, CDR1 is SGHRS and CDR2 is YFSETQ. This CDR3 spans 16 amino acids.

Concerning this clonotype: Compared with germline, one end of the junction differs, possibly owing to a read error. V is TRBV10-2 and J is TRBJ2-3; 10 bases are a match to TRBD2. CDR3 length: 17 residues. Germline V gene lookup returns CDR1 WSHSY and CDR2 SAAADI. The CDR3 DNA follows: TGTGCCAGCGGGGGGGGGGCTGGTTATATATTCACAGATACGCAGTATTTT. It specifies CASGGGAGYIFTDTQYF.

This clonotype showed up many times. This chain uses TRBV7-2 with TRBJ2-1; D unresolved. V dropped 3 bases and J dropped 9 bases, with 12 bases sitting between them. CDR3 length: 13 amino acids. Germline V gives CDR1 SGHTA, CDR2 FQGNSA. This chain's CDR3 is CASSFRWAVEQFF. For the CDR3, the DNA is TGTGCCAGCAGCTTCCGATGGGCCGTTGAGCAGTTCTTC.

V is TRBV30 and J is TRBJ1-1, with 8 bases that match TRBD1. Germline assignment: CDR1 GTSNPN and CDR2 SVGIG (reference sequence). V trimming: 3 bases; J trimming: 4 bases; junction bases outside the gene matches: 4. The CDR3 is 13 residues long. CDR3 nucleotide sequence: TGTGCCTGGAGGGGAACAGGGGGCACTGAAGCTTTCTTT. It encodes CAWRGTGGTEAFF.

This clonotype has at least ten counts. The CDR3 nucleotides are TGCGCCAGCACTCCCCTCGAGGGGGGACTTTCAAATGAGCAGTTCTTC. Encoded protein: CASTPLEGGLSNEQFF. The rearrangement joins TRBV5-1 to TRBJ2-1, with D perhaps given as TRBD1 or TRBD2 (6 bases each). Germline CDR1 is SGHRS and CDR2 is YFSETQ. The V end lost 6 bases, the J end lost 7 bases, and 23 bases lay between the germline ends. CDR3 length equals 16 residues.

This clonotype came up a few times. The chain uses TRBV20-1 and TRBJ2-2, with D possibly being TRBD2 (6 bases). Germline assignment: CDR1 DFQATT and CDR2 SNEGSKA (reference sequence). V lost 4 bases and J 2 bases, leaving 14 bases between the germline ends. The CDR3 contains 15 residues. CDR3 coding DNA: TGCAGTGCTATGCGCGGGACTCCCAACACCGGGGAGCTGTTTTTT. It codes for CSAMRGTPNTGELFF.

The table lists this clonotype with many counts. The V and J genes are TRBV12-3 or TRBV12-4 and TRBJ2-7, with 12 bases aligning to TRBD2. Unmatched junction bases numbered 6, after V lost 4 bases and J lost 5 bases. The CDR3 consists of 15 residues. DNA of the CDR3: TGTGCCAGCAGTTCCGGACTAGCGGGGATCGACGAGCAGTACTTC. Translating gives CASSSGLAGIDEQYF.

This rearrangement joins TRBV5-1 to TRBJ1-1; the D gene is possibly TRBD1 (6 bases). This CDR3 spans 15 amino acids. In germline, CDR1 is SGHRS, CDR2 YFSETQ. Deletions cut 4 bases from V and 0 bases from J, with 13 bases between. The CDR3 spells CASSKGTQVNTEAFF. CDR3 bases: TGCGCCAGCAGCAAAGGGACACAAGTGAACACTGAAGCTTTCTTT. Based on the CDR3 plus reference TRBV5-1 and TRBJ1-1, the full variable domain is KAGVTQTPRYLIKTRGQQVTLSCSPISGHRSVSWYQQTPGQGLQFLFEYFSETQRNKGNFPGRFSGRQFSNSRSEMNVSTLELGDSALYLCASSKGTQVNTEAFFGQGTRLTVV.

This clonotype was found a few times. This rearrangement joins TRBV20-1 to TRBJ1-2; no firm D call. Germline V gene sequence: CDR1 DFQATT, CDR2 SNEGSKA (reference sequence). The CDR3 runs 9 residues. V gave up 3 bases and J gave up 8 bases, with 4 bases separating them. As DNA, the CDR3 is TGCAGTGCTAGTCGAGGCTACACCTTC. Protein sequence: CSASRGYTF.

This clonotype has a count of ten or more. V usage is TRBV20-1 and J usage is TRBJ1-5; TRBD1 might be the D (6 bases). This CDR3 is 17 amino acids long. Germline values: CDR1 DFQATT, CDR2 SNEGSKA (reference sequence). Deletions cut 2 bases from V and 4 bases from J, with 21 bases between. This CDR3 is CSARLLAGLQGNQPQHF. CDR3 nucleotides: TGCAGTGCTAGATTGTTGGCGGGTTTACAGGGAAATCAGCCCCAGCATTTT.

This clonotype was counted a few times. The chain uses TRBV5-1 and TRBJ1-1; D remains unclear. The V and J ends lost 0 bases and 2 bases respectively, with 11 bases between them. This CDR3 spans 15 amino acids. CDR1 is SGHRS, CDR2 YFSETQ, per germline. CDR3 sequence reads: CASSLAQQRNTEAFF. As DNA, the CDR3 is TGCGCCAGCAGCTTGGCCCAACAGCGAAACACTGAAGCTTTCTTT. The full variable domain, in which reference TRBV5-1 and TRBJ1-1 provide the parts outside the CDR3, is KAGVTQTPRYLIKTRGQQVTLSCSPISGHRSVSWYQQTPGQGLQFLFEYFSETQRNKGNFPGRFSGRQFSNSRSEMNVSTLELGDSALYLCASSLAQQRNTEAFFGQGTRLTVV.

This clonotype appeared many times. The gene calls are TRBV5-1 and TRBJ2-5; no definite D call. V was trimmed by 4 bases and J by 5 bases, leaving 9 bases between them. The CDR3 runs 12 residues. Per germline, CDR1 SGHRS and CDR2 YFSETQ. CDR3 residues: CASSDRRETQYF. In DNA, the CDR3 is TGCGCCAGCAGCGACCGGCGGGAGACCCAGTACTTC.

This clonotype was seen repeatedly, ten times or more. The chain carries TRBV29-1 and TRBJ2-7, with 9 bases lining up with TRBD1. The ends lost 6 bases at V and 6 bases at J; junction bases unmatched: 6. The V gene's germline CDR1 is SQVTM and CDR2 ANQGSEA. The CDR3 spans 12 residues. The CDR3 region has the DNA TGCAGCGTGGGACAGGGCTTGGGCGAGCAGTACTTC. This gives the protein CSVGQGLGEQYF.

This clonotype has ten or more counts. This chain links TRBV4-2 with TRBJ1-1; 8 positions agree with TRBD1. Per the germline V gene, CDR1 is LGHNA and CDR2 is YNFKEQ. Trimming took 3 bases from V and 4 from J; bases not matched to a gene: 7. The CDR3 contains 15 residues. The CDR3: CASSHPDRVGTEAFF. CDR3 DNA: TGTGCCAGCAGCCACCCGGACAGGGTCGGCACTGAAGCTTTCTTT.

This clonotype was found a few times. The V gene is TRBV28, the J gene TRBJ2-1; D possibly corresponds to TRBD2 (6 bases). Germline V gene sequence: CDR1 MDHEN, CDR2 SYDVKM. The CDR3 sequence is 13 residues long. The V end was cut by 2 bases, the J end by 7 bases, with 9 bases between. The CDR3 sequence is CASSLAGLNEQFF. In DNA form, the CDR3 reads TGTGCCAGCAGTTTAGCGGGGTTGAATGAGCAGTTCTTC.

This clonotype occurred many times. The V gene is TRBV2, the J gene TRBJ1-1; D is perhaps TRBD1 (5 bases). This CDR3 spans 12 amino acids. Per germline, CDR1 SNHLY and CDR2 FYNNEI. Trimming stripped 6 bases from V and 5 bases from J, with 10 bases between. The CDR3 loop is CASRERGTEAFF. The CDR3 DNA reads TGTGCCAGCAGAGAGCGGGGGACTGAAGCTTTCTTT.

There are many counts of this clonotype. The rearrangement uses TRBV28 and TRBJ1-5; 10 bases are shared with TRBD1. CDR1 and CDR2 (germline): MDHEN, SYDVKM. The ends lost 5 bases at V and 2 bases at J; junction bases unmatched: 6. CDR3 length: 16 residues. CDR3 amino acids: CASSQDRGPRNQPQHF. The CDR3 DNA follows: TGTGCCAGCAGTCAAGACAGGGGGCCGCGCAATCAGCCCCAGCATTTT. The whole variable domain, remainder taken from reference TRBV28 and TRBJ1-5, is DVKVTQSSRYLVKRTGEKVFLECVQDMDHENMFWYRQDPGLGLRLIYFSYDVKMKEKGDIPEGYSVSREKKERFSLILESASTNQTSMYLCASSQDRGPRNQPQHFGDGTRLSIL.

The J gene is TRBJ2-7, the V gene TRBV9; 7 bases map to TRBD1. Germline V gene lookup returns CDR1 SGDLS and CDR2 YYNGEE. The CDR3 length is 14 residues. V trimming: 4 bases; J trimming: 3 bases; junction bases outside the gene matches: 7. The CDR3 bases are TGTGCCAGCAGCCCTAGACAGGGCCACTACGAGCAGTACTTC. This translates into CASSPRQGHYEQYF.

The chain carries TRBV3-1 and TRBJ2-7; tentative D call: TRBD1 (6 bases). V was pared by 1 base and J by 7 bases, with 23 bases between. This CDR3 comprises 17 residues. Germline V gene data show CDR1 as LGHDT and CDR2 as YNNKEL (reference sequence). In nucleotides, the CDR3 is TGTGCCAGCAGCCAAGTTGAGGGAATATCCGAAGGGGGAGAGCAGTACTTC. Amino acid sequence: CASSQVEGISEGGEQYF.

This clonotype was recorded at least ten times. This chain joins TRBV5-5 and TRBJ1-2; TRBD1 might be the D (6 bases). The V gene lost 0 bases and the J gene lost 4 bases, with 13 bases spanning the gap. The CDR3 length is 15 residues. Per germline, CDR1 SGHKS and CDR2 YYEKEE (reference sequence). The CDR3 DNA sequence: TGTGCCAGCAGCTTGGAAACAGGGTACGGCTATGGCTACACCTTC. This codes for CASSLETGYGYGYTF.

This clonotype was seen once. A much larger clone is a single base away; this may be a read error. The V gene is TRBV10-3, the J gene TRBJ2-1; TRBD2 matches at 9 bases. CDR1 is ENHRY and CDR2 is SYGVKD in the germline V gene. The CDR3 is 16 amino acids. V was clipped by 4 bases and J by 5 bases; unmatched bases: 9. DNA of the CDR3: TGTGCCATCAGTGTGTCTGCGACTAGCGGAGACAATGAGCAGTTCTTC. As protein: CAISVSATSGDNEQFF.

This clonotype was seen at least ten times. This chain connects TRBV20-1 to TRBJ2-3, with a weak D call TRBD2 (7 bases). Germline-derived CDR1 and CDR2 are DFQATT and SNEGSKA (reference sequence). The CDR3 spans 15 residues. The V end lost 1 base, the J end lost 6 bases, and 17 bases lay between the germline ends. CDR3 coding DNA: TGCAGTGCTAGAGCCCGGGGAGGGGACATGGATACGCAGTATTTT. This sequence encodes CSARARGGDMDTQYF.

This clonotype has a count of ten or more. For the CDR3, the DNA is TGTGCCAGCAGCTTGTGGCGGGGGCCCGGGGATACGCAGTATTTT. Amino acids: CASSLWRGPGDTQYF. V is TRBV5-4 and J is TRBJ2-3; D is possibly TRBD2 (7 bases). There are 15 residues in the CDR3. Looked up from germline, CDR1 is SGHNT and CDR2 is YYREEE (reference sequence). V gave up 1 base and J gave up 6 bases, with 15 bases separating them.